Below are 29 T cell receptor beta chains sequenced from a single sample in a study of beta chain features in type 1 diabetes. These receptors have no known antigen. General study findings and limits: Across all four CD4+ subsets, people with type 1 diabetes showed modestly shorter TCRB CDR3s.

Every isolated RNA sample was fully reverse transcribed, so sequencing captured expressed TCRB transcripts. Measured with immunoSEQ multiplex PCR; TCRdb has only the in-frame clones, and not every one. The data show a few hundred thousand clones, 14% to 15% seen once. Sequenced input: naive CD4+ T cells from blood. The receptors shown here come from a man aged 18 to 29 with type 1 diabetes.

V gene TRBV29-1 combines with J gene TRBJ2-5; no reliable D call. The CDR3 is made up of 12 amino acids. Trimming removed 7 bases at V and 5 bases at J, with 14 bases between. Germline V gives CDR1 SQVTM, CDR2 ANQGSEA. The CDR3: CSGRLSSETQYF. The CDR3 DNA follows: TGCAGCGGGAGACTCAGCTCGGAGACCCAGTACTTC.

This clone was recorded a few times. The chain joins TRBV7-9 to TRBJ1-1, with a weak D call TRBD1 (5 bases). Trimming removed 2 bases at V and 3 bases at J, with 10 bases between. The CDR3 has 14 residues. Germline-derived CDR1 and CDR2 are SEHNR and FQNEAQ (reference sequence). The CDR3: CASSLNQGHTEAFF. The CDR3, as DNA: TGTGCCAGCAGCTTAAACCAGGGCCACACTGAAGCTTTCTTT. Looking up the rest from reference TRBV7-9 and TRBJ1-1 gives the full variable domain: DTGVSQNPRHKITKRGQNVTFRCDPISEHNRLYWYRQTLGQGPEFLTYFQNEAQLEKSRLLSDRFSAERPKGSFSTLEIQRTEQGDSAMYLCASSLNQGHTEAFFGQGTRLTVV.

This clone was counted only a few times. The V call is TRBV7-9, the J call TRBJ1-2; D gene ambiguous. The CDR3 runs to 10 residues. Germline CDR1 reads SEHNR; CDR2 reads FQNEAQ (reference sequence). Trimming shortened V by 3 bases and J by 7 bases, and 3 bases separated the two germline ends. CDR3 nucleotide sequence: TGTGCCAGCAGCTTGAGTGGCTACACCTTC. The encoded protein is CASSLSGYTF.

This clone has just a few counts. This chain joins TRBV20-1 and TRBJ2-3, with 7 bases identical to TRBD2. The V segment lost 7 bases and the J segment 6 bases; nucleotides outside the gene matches: 4. This CDR3 region has 11 residues. Germline lookup yields CDR1 DFQATT and CDR2 SNEGSKA (reference sequence). CDR3 nucleotide sequence: TGCAGTGGTAGCGGGTGGGATACGCAGTATTTT. Protein product: CSGSGWDTQYF.

This clone was picked up a small number of times. The V call is TRBV29-1, the J call TRBJ2-2; no clear D. The CDR3 sequence is 13 residues long. From germline, CDR1 is SQVTM and CDR2 ANQGSEA. Trimming removed 4 bases at V and 4 bases at J, with 10 bases between. The CDR3 here is CSVARQATGELFF. The CDR3 DNA reads TGCAGCGTTGCACGGCAGGCCACCGGGGAGCTGTTTTTT.

V is TRBV10-3 and J is TRBJ2-7; 10 nucleotides line up with TRBD1. The junction had 6 bases not matched to a gene; V was cut back by 0 bases and J by 4 bases. This CDR3 contains 16 residues. Germline CDR1 and CDR2: ENHRY and SYGVKD. This CDR3 reads CAISESRDRGGYEQYF. DNA of the CDR3: TGTGCCATCAGTGAGTCGAGGGACAGGGGAGGTTACGAGCAGTACTTC.

The V gene is TRBV11-2, the J gene TRBJ2-2; weak D call: TRBD1 (6 bases). V was shortened by 1 base and J by 7 bases, with 13 bases between the two germline ends. The CDR3 spans 15 residues. CDR1 is SGHAT and CDR2 is FQNNGV in the germline V gene. CDR3 DNA: TGTGCCAGCAGCTTAGTCCTGGGGGCAGTCGGGGAGCTGTTTTTT. The encoded protein is CASSLVLGAVGELFF. The whole variable domain, filled in from reference TRBV11-2 and TRBJ2-2, reads EAGVAQSPRYKIIEKRQSVAFWCNPISGHATLYWYQQILGQGPKLLIQFQNNGVVDDSQLPKDRFSAERLKGVDSTLKIQPAKLEDSAVYLCASSLVLGAVGELFFGEGSRLTVL.

The chain carries TRBV5-1 and TRBJ2-2; D uncertain. The length of the CDR3 is 13 residues. Trimming left V 0 bases short and J 7 bases short, with 7 bases between. CDR1 is SGHRS, CDR2 YFSETQ, per germline. CDR3: CASSLVAGGELFF. The CDR3 coding sequence is TGCGCCAGCAGCTTGGTGGCAGGCGGGGAGCTGTTTTTT.

This clone was seen more than once but under ten times. The chain combines TRBV6-5 with TRBJ1-2; a possible D gene is TRBD1 (5 bases). CDR3 length equals 14 residues. Trimming cost V 8 bases and J 0 bases, with 13 bases left between them. Germline assignment: CDR1 MNHEY and CDR2 SVGAGI. The CDR3 bases are TGTGCCAGCGGAGGGGACGGATCTAACTATGGCTACACCTTC. It is translated as CASGGDGSNYGYTF.

This clone turned up a few times. This chain connects TRBV28 to TRBJ2-3, with 8 bases lining up with TRBD1. This CDR3 contains 13 residues. V was clipped by 11 bases and J by 4 bases; unmatched bases: 8. Germline CDR1 is MDHEN and CDR2 is SYDVKM. Here the CDR3 reads CAADRGDPDTQYF. Here the CDR3 DNA reads TGTGCCGCAGACAGGGGAGACCCAGATACGCAGTATTTT.

The table lists this clone with a few counts. The chain recombines TRBV7-8 with TRBJ1-5; D ambiguous. Germline-derived CDR1 and CDR2 are SGHVS and FQNEAQ. V was pared by 3 bases and J by 10 bases, with 13 bases between. The CDR3 length is 13 residues. The CDR3 nucleotides read TGTGCCAGCAGCTTGGGCAGCACCCGACCCCAGCATTTT. This encodes CASSLGSTRPQHF.

This chain joins TRBV30 and TRBJ2-3; D gene uncertain. The CDR3 sequence is 15 residues long. Deletions cut 2 bases from V and 4 bases from J, with 16 bases between. CDR1 and CDR2 from the germline V gene are GTSNPN and SVGIG (reference sequence). The DNA of the CDR3 is TGTGCCTGGAGTTTGGGCTACCGAGTGGCAGATACGCAGTATTTT. Amino acid sequence: CAWSLGYRVADTQYF.

This clone turned up a few times. The V call is TRBV27, the J call TRBJ1-6; tentative D call: TRBD1 (6 bases). Per germline, CDR1 MNHEY and CDR2 SMNVEV (reference sequence). Trimming took off 6 bases at V and 10 bases at J, with 16 bases between the two ends. This CDR3 spans 14 amino acids. The CDR3 DNA reads as TGTGCCAGCAGCCCGAGGACAGAGGACTCACCCCTCCACTTT. It translates to CASSPRTEDSPLHF.

V usage is TRBV15 and J usage is TRBJ2-3; possibly TRBD2 for D (5 bases). V was clipped by 0 bases and J by 5 bases, with 12 bases between them. Germline assignment: CDR1 LNHNV and CDR2 YYDKDF (reference sequence). The CDR3 contains 15 residues. The CDR3 spells CATSRDHPAGDTQYF. For the CDR3, the DNA is TGTGCCACCAGCAGAGATCACCCGGCGGGAGATACGCAGTATTTT.

This clone has more than one count but fewer than ten. The chain is built from TRBV19 and TRBJ2-1; D is possibly TRBD2 (5 bases). Trimming removed 3 bases at V and 10 bases at J, with 10 bases between. The CDR3 runs to 12 residues. In germline, CDR1 is LNHDA, CDR2 SQIVND (reference sequence). CDR3 region: CASSMRVGEQFF. CDR3 nucleotides: TGTGCCAGTAGTATGAGGGTAGGAGAGCAGTTCTTC.

This clone was observed a handful of times. The chain recombines TRBV7-9 with TRBJ2-7, with D possibly being TRBD2 (5 bases). Trimming stripped 5 bases from V and 2 bases from J, with 19 bases between. Germline V CDR1 and CDR2: SEHNR, FQNEAQ (reference sequence). The CDR3 length is 16 residues. In DNA form, the CDR3 reads TGTGCCAGCAGCCCCATAAAGGGCGCGGGTACCTACGAGCAGTACTTC. It encodes CASSPIKGAGTYEQYF.

This chain uses TRBV4-1 with TRBJ2-6; D is ambiguous. Germline CDR1 and CDR2: MGHRA and YSYEKL. The CDR3 consists of 16 residues. V lost 1 base, J lost 6 bases, and 13 bases lay in between. Here the CDR3 DNA reads TGCGCCAGCAGCCAAGTAGACAATCTATCGGCCAACGTCCTGACTTTC. It specifies CASSQVDNLSANVLTF.

This chain uses TRBV7-9 with TRBJ2-7, with D possibly matching TRBD2 (5 bases). The CDR3 is 14 residues long. The V end lost 5 bases, the J end lost 6 bases, and 17 bases lay between the germline ends. Germline CDR1 reads SEHNR; CDR2 reads FQNEAQ (reference sequence). Here the CDR3 reads CASSRELDRAEQYF. The CDR3 DNA follows: TGTGCCAGCAGCCGTGAACTAGATCGGGCCGAGCAGTACTTC.

This clone was detected a few times. J is TRBJ2-7 and V is TRBV6-6; TRBD1 aligns across 8 bases. Germline CDR1 MNHNY, CDR2 SVGAGI (reference sequence). The V segment lost 4 bases and the J segment 1 base; nucleotides outside the gene matches: 9. This CDR3 has 16 residues. The CDR3 reads CASSFESGTGSYEQYF. The CDR3 nucleotides are TGTGCCAGCAGTTTCGAATCCGGGACAGGATCCTACGAGCAGTACTTC.

The sample holds a few counts of this clone. The V call is TRBV7-9, the J call TRBJ1-1; D gene ambiguous. Trimming took 3 bases from V and 6 from J, leaving 8 bases between them. The CDR3 spans 12 residues. The V gene's germline CDR1 is SEHNR and CDR2 FQNEAQ (reference sequence). CDR3 sequence: CASSFNSAEAFF. For the CDR3, the DNA is TGTGCCAGCAGCTTTAATTCCGCTGAAGCTTTCTTT.

The rearrangement links TRBV7-2 to TRBJ1-2; no reliable D call. Germline V CDR1 and CDR2: SGHTA, FQGNSA. Trimming took 5 bases from V and 1 from J, leaving 11 bases between them. This CDR3 has 14 residues. CDR3 in DNA: TGTGCCAGCAGCCTTGGCCCCATTAACTATGGCTACACCTTC. This translates into CASSLGPINYGYTF.

This clone was picked up a small number of times. The chain has TRBV6-6 and TRBJ1-1; unclear D gene. This CDR3 comprises 13 residues. Germline V gives CDR1 MNHNY, CDR2 SVGAGI (reference sequence). Trimming removed 5 bases from V and 5 bases from J, with 12 bases in between. The CDR3 nucleotides are TGTGCCAGCAGTCAAGGAGGGCGGACTGAAGCTTTCTTT. Amino acids: CASSQGGRTEAFF.

V and J are TRBV28 and TRBJ2-5; 13 bases map to TRBD2. V shed 8 bases and J 5 bases; nucleotides not matched to a gene: 5. CDR3 length equals 14 residues. CDR1 and CDR2 from the germline V gene are MDHEN and SYDVKM. CDR3 sequence (DNA): TGTGCCAGCGGCGGACTAGCGGGGGAGGAGACCCAGTACTTC. It is translated as CASGGLAGEETQYF.

This clone has only a few counts. This chain connects TRBV19 to TRBJ2-5, with D possibly TRBD2 on 5 matching bases. The CDR3 contains 15 residues. V gave up 5 bases and J gave up 3 bases, with 16 bases separating them. Germline values: CDR1 LNHDA, CDR2 SQIVND (reference sequence). CDR3 sequence reads: CASSGWASGEETQYF. The CDR3 DNA reads as TGTGCCAGTAGTGGATGGGCCTCCGGGGAAGAGACCCAGTACTTC. Full variable domain (remainder filled in from reference TRBV19 and TRBJ2-5): DGGITQSPKYLFRKEGQNVTLSCEQNLNHDAMYWYRQDPGQGLRLIYYSQIVNDFQKGDIAEGYSVSREKKESFPLTVTSAQKNPTAFYLCASSGWASGEETQYFGPGTRLLVL.

This clone was seen a handful of times. This chain connects TRBV6-5 to TRBJ2-5, with unresolved D. The CDR3 runs 14 residues. V dropped 7 bases and J dropped 4 bases, with 16 bases sitting between them. Looked up from germline, CDR1 is MNHEY and CDR2 is SVGAGI. The CDR3, as DNA: TGTGCCAGCACTCAACGGGTTGGCAGAGAGACCCAGTACTTC. Residues: CASTQRVGRETQYF.

The chain links TRBV28 to TRBJ2-1; perhaps TRBD1 as D (6 bases). Germline assignment: CDR1 MDHEN and CDR2 SYDVKM. V shed 6 bases and J shed 7 bases, with 19 bases lying between them. The length of the CDR3 is 15 residues. The CDR3 coding sequence is TGTGCCAGCAGCACCCTGGTCCTTAGGGGGAATGAGCAGTTCTTC. As protein: CASSTLVLRGNEQFF.

This clone was seen only once. This rearrangement joins TRBV11-2 to TRBJ2-5, with D perhaps TRBD1 (5 bases). The CDR3 is 13 amino acids. Trimming removed 2 bases from V and 5 bases from J, with 9 bases in between. From germline, CDR1 is SGHAT and CDR2 FQNNGV. Written as DNA, the CDR3 is TGTGCCAGCAGCTTATCCAGGGCGGAGACCCAGTACTTC. As protein: CASSLSRAETQYF.

A few counts support this clone. This sequence joins TRBV19 and TRBJ2-1, with TRBD2 identical over 12 bases. This CDR3 contains 16 residues. Germline V gives CDR1 LNHDA, CDR2 SQIVND (reference sequence). V lost 10 bases to trimming and J lost 3 bases; unmatched junction nucleotides: 10. CDR3 bases: TGTGCCACCGAGACCTTACTAGCGGGAGGCTACAATGAGCAGTTCTTC. This encodes CATETLLAGGYNEQFF.

The V call is TRBV30, the J call TRBJ2-2; the D is unclear. The length of the CDR3 is 13 residues. The germline V gene has CDR1 GTSNPN and CDR2 SVGIG (reference sequence). V dropped 4 bases and J dropped 2 bases, with 8 bases sitting between them. DNA of the CDR3: TGTGCCTGGATTCCCAGAAACACCGGGGAGCTGTTTTTT. As protein: CAWIPRNTGELFF.